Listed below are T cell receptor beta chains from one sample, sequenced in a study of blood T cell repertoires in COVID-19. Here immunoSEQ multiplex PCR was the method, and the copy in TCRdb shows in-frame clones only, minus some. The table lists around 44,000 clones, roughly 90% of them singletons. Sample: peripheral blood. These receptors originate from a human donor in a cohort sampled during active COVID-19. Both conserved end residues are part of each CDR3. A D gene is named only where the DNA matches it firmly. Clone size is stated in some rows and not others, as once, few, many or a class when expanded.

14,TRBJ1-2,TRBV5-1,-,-,CASSLEAGGGGYTF,TGCGCCAGCAGCTTGGAGGCGGGGGGAGGCGGCTACACCTTC
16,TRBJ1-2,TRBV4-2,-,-,CASSQDGAEGSYGYTF,TGTGCCAGCAGCCAAGATGGGGCAGAAGGAAGCTATGGCTACACCTTC
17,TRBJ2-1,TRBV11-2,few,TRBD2,CASSLEASGGHHNEQFF,TGTGCCAGCAGCTTAGAGGCTAGCGGAGGGCACCACAATGAGCAGTTCTTC
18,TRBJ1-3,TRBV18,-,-,CASSPLDRARDSGNTIYF,TGTGCCAGCTCACCCTTGGACAGAGCCCGGGACTCTGGAAACACCATATATTTT
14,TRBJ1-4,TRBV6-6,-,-,CASSYEGVVEKLFF,TGTGCCAGCAGTTACGAGGGGGTGGTTGAAAAACTGTTTTTT
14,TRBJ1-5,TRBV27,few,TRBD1,CASSRPGGNQPQHF,TGTGCCAGCAGCCGTCCAGGGGGGAATCAGCCCCAGCATTTT
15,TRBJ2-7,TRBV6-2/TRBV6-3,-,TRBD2,CASSSTLAGVGEQYF,TGTGCCAGCAGTTCAACCCTAGCGGGAGTGGGAGAGCAGTACTTC
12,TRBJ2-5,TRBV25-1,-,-,CASIGREETQYF,TGTGCCAGCATCGGCCGGGAAGAGACCCAGTACTTC
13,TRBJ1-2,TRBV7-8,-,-,CASSSVPPYGYTF,TGTGCCAGCAGCTCAGTCCCCCCCTATGGCTACACCTTC
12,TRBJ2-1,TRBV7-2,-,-,CASSTPRGSVFF,TGTGCCAGCAGCACCCCCCGGGGTTCGGTGTTCTTC
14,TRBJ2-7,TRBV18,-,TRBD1,CASSPLDRAYEQYF,TGTGCCAGCTCACCATTGGACAGGGCCTACGAGCAGTACTTC
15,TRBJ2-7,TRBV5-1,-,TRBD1,CASSSDRGSYEEQYF,TGCGCCAGCAGCTCCGACAGGGGGTCCTACGAGGAGCAGTACTTC
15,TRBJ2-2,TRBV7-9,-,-,CASSSWAVDTGELFF,TGTGCCAGCAGCTCATGGGCCGTCGACACCGGGGAGCTGTTTTTT
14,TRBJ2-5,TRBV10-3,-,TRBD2,CAIGPGGGQETQYF,TGTGCCATCGGCCCCGGGGGGGGCCAAGAGACCCAGTACTTC
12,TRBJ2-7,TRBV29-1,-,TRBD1,CSTRTGGYEQYF,TGCAGCACCCGGACAGGGGGCTACGAGCAGTACTTC
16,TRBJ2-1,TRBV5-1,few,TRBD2,CASSLTSGSSYNEQFF,TGCGCCAGCAGCTTGACTAGCGGGAGCTCCTACAATGAGCAGTTCTTC
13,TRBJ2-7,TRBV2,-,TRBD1,CASRTGVTYEQYF,TGTGCCAGCAGAACAGGGGTTACCTACGAGCAGTACTTC
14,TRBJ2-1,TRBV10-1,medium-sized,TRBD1,CASSVAGGSNEQFF,TGCGCCAGCAGTGTGGCAGGGGGCTCGAATGAGCAGTTCTTC
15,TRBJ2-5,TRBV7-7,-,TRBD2,CASSLGLADQETQYF,TGTGCCAGCAGCTTAGGGCTAGCGGACCAAGAGACCCAGTACTTC
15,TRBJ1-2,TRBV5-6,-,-,CASALDSPAGMRYTF,TGTGCCAGCGCCCTGGACAGCCCCGCTGGAATGCGCTACACCTTC
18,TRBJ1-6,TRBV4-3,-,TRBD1,CASSQDSRPGQRNSPLHF,TGCGCCAGCAGCCAAGATTCTCGACCGGGACAGAGAAATTCACCCCTCCACTTT
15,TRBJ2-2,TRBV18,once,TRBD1,CASSPRQGESGELFF,TGTGCCAGCTCACCGAGGCAGGGGGAGAGCGGGGAGCTGTTTTTT
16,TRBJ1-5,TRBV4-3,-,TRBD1,CASSQQTGGPNQPQHF,TGCGCCAGCAGCCAACAGACAGGGGGACCTAATCAGCCCCAGCATTTT